The sequence of this T cell receptor (beta chain) was determined in a study of T cells in Graves' hyperthyroidism and ophthalmopathy. Whole-study context: Before any treatment, at initial diagnosis, peripheral blood was collected.

Study outcomes and limitations: The model forecast ophthalmopathy, anticipating it by a median around 6.5 months before onset.

Isolation of PBMCs was performed on 9.5 to 10 ml fresh peripheral blood. Comments on this clonotype: What it binds is not known.

CDR1 is SQVTM, CDR2 ANQGSEA, per germline. There are 15 residues in the CDR3. Trimming removed 3 bases from V and 5 bases from J, with 17 bases in between. Amplification of TCR beta CDR3 regions used RNA as the template. Initially, a first-round RT-PCR of the TCR CDR3 employed the HTBI primer set. TCRdb used MiXCR to reprocess the multiplex PCR reads, holding one entry per CDR3 protein. The sample yields 400,000 or so distinct CDR3 sequences, roughly 15% seen once. The V gene is TRBV29-1, the J gene TRBJ2-1; D gene ambiguous. The sequence came from a woman aged 30 to 39 with Graves' ophthalmopathy. Input material: blood. CDR3 in DNA: TGCAGCGTTGAGCGCGTCTGGGAACCCCACAATGAGCAGTTCTTC. Its translation is CSVERVWEPHNEQFF.